These 15 T cell receptor beta chains came from one sample sequenced in a study of blood T cells in healthy people across ages. Through a sample-barcoded 5' primer and a J-beta primer mix, a second PCR was run for roughly 7 to 11 cycles. TCRdb reprocessed the 5' RACE reads via MiXCR and lists one record per CDR3 protein. Of some 1 million distinct CDR3 sequences listed, more than 40% are singletons. What was sequenced was blood. The receptors were gathered from a woman in her sixties or seventies in good health.

In its sample, this clonotype was seen many times. The CDR3 sequence is CASSTPGLAADTQYF. CDR3 in DNA: TGTGCCAGCAGTACCCCGGGACTAGCCGCAGATACGCAGTATTTT. The rearrangement links TRBV6-5 to TRBJ2-3; 9 bases fit TRBD2. This CDR3 has 15 residues. The J segment lost 4 bases and the V segment lost 5 bases, leaving 7 bases of the junction unmatched. Per germline, CDR1 MNHEY and CDR2 SVGAGI.

As DNA, the CDR3 is TGCAGCGTTGAAGCCGGGACAGGGGGATCTGGCTATGGCTACACCTTC. Protein: CSVEAGTGGSGYGYTF. The V and J genes are TRBV29-1 and TRBJ1-2; TRBD1 matches 11 bases. The CDR3 sequence is 16 residues long. Trimming removed 1 base from V and 4 bases from J; junction bases left unmatched: 8. The germline V gene encodes CDR1 SQVTM and CDR2 ANQGSEA.

This clonotype has a count of ten or more. The V and J genes are TRBV10-3 and TRBJ2-5; a weak D match, TRBD1 (5 bases). The CDR3 is 14 amino acids. Trimming removed 3 bases from V and 5 bases from J, with 13 bases in between. Germline assignment: CDR1 ENHRY and CDR2 SYGVKD. This CDR3 reads CAISERTPGETQYF. CDR3 sequence (DNA): TGTGCCATCAGTGAAAGGACACCCGGGGAGACCCAGTACTTC.

The chain joins TRBV6-5 to TRBJ2-7; D is possibly TRBD2 (5 bases). Germline V gene sequence: CDR1 MNHEY, CDR2 SVGAGI. V was trimmed by 5 bases and J by 2 bases, leaving 16 bases between them. The CDR3 consists of 15 residues. The DNA of the CDR3 is TGTGCCAGCAGTCCCGTTACGGGGAGACCCTACGAGCAGTACTTC. Residues: CASSPVTGRPYEQYF.

This clonotype was detected only a few times. The gene calls are TRBV5-5 and TRBJ2-7; 11 bases fit TRBD2. CDR1 and CDR2 from the germline V gene are SGHKS and YYEKEE (reference sequence). This CDR3 is built from 15 residues. V lost 4 bases to trimming and J lost 0 bases; unmatched junction nucleotides: 3. In nucleotides, the CDR3 is TGTGCCAGCAGCGGGACTAGCGGCCCCTCCTACGAGCAGTACTTC. It is translated as CASSGTSGPSYEQYF.

This clonotype was seen a handful of times. The V gene is TRBV6-6, the J gene TRBJ2-3; the D is unclear. V was pared by 2 bases and J by 3 bases, with 9 bases between. The V gene's germline CDR1 is MNHNY and CDR2 SVGAGI (reference sequence). CDR3 length: 14 amino acids. CDR3 DNA sequence: TGTGCCAGCAGTTACCTTTTAGGAACAGATACGCAGTATTTT. As protein: CASSYLLGTDTQYF.

A few counts support this clonotype. V gene TRBV5-4 combines with J gene TRBJ2-3, with 7 bases matching TRBD2. Germline CDR1 is SGHNT and CDR2 is YYREEE (reference sequence). The V and J ends lost 3 bases and 5 bases, in that order; junction bases with no gene match: 6. This CDR3 region has 14 residues. CDR3 loop: CASSSKGLGDTQYF. The CDR3 coding sequence is TGTGCCAGCAGCTCAAAAGGACTAGGAGATACGCAGTATTTT.

The chain links TRBV5-1 to TRBJ2-7; 8 positions match TRBD1. There are 15 residues in the CDR3. With V trimmed by 4 bases and J by 2 bases, 8 bases remained unmatched. Germline CDR1 is SGHRS and CDR2 is YFSETQ. CDR3 residues: CASSRTGKRAYEQYF. In nucleotides, the CDR3 is TGCGCCAGCAGCAGGACAGGGAAGAGAGCCTACGAGCAGTACTTC.

J is TRBJ2-7 and V is TRBV6-1; 12 nucleotides align to TRBD1. The length of the CDR3 is 15 residues. CDR1 is MNHNS and CDR2 is SASEGT in the germline V gene. V lost 6 bases to trimming and J lost 6 bases; unmatched junction nucleotides: 9. The CDR3 region is CASRAGTGGFGEQYF. CDR3 in DNA: TGTGCCAGCAGAGCCGGGACAGGGGGCTTCGGCGAGCAGTACTTC.

The chain employs TRBV12-5 and TRBJ2-2; D unresolved. V lost 6 bases and J lost 3, with 5 bases in between. Germline V lookup: CDR1 LGHNT, CDR2 FRNRAP. The CDR3 is 12 amino acids. The CDR3, as DNA: TGTGCTAGTGGACCCGACACCGGGGAGCTGTTTTTT. As protein: CASGPDTGELFF. Full variable domain (remainder filled in from reference TRBV12-5 and TRBJ2-2): DARVTQTPRHKVTEMGQEVTMRCQPILGHNTVFWYRQTMMQGLELLAYFRNRAPLDDSGMPKDRFSAEMPDATLATLKIQPSEPRDSAVYFCASGPDTGELFFGEGSRLTVL.

The CDR3 sequence: CASTSDDYNEQFF. CDR3 DNA sequence: TGTGCCAGTACTAGTGACGACTACAATGAGCAGTTCTTC. This chain connects TRBV10-3 to TRBJ2-1, with a tentative D call TRBD2 (5 bases). V was pared by 10 bases and J by 3 bases, with 13 bases between. Germline V lookup: CDR1 ENHRY, CDR2 SYGVKD. The CDR3 is 13 residues long.

This chain joins TRBV6-5 and TRBJ1-1, with D unresolved. Trimming stripped 6 bases from V and 1 base from J, with 12 bases between. Per germline, CDR1 MNHEY and CDR2 SVGAGI. This CDR3 contains 14 residues. In DNA form, the CDR3 reads TGTGCCAGCAGCCTCAGTGAGGGGAACACTGAAGCTTTCTTT. Its protein product is CASSLSEGNTEAFF.

The chain employs TRBV6-1 and TRBJ2-1; maybe TRBD2 (5 bases). Near its end, the DNA agrees better with TRBJ2-7, so the J call may be wrong. Germline V gene sequence: CDR1 MNHNS, CDR2 SASEGT. CDR3 length: 12 amino acids. CDR3 nucleotides: TGTGCCAGCGATCGAGCGGCTAGCGAGCAGTACTTC. The encoded protein is CASDRAASEQYF.

This clonotype occurred a few times. This sequence joins TRBV20-1 and TRBJ2-7; D is unresolved. The CDR3 spans 16 residues. CDR1 and CDR2 (germline): DFQATT, SNEGSKA (reference sequence). Trimming removed 6 bases at V and 2 bases at J, with 23 bases between. The CDR3 coding sequence is TGCAGTGCCATAAGTTCAATGATGAACCAACCCTACGAGCAGTACTTC. Its translation: CSAISSMMNQPYEQYF.

The rearrangement links TRBV4-2 to TRBJ2-3; D unclear. This CDR3 is built from 13 residues. CDR1 is LGHNA, CDR2 YNFKEQ, per germline. Deletions cut 4 bases from V and 5 bases from J, with 10 bases between. The CDR3 loop is CASSPDLGDTQYF. The DNA of the CDR3 is TGTGCCAGCAGCCCCGATTTGGGAGATACGCAGTATTTT.